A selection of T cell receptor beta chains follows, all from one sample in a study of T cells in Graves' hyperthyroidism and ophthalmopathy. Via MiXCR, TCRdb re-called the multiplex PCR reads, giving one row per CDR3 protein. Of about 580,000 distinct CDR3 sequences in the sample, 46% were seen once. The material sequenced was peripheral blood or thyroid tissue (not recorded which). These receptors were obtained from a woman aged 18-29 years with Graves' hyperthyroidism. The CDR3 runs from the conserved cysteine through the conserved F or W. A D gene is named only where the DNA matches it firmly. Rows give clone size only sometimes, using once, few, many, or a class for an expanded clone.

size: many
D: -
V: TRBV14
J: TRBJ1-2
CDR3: CASSPGFGYGYTF
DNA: TGTGCCAGCAGCCCAGGGTTTGGCTATGGCTACACCTTC

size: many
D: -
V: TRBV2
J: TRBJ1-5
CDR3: CASSYQGYSNQPQHF
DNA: TGTGCCAGCAGCTATCAGGGGTATAGCAATCAGCCCCAGCATTTT

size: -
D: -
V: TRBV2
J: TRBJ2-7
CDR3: CANSEGGPYEQYF
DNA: TGTGCCAACTCTGAGGGGGGTCCCTACGAGCAGTACTTC

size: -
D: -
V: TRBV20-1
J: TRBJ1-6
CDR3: CSARRQPYNSPLHF
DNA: TGCAGTGCTAGACGGCAGCCATATAATTCACCCCTCCACTTT

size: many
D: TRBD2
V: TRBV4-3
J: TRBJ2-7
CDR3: CASSQDPGGPGEQYF
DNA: TGCGCCAGCAGCCAAGACCCGGGAGGGCCAGGCGAGCAGTACTTC

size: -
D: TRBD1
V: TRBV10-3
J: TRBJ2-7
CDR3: CAISDRDRAYEQYF
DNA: TGTGCCATCAGTGACCGGGACAGGGCCTACGAGCAGTACTTC

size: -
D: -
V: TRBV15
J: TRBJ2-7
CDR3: CATSSDSGIYEQYF
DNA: TGTGCCACCAGCAGTGATTCAGGTATTTACGAGCAGTACTTC

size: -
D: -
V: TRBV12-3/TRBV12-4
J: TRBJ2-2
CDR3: CASSPGHTNTGELFF
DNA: TGTGCCAGCAGCCCGGGACATACGAACACCGGGGAGCTGTTTTTT

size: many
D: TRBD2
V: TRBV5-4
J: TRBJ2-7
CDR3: CASSLGTNNYEQYF
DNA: TGTGCCAGCAGCCTGGGGACTAACAATTACGAGCAGTACTTC

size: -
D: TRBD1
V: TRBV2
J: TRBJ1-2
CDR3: CASRGQASNTGVSGGYTF
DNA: TGTGCCAGCAGAGGACAGGCCTCTAACACCGGGGTGTCGGGTGGCTACACCTTC

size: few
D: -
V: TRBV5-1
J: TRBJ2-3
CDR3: CASSGGPTDTQYF
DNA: TGCGCCAGCAGTGGCGGCCCCACAGATACGCAGTATTTT

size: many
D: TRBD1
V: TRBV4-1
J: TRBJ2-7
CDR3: CASSQGQEYEQYF
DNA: TGCGCCAGCAGCCAGGGACAGGAATACGAGCAGTACTTC

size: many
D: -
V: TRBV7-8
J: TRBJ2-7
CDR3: CASSLEAGESYEQYF
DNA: TGTGCCAGCAGCTTAGAGGCAGGGGAATCCTACGAGCAGTACTTC

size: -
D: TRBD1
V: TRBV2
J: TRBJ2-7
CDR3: CASIRRTGSYEQYF
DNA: TGTGCCAGCATCAGACGGACAGGGTCCTACGAGCAGTACTTC

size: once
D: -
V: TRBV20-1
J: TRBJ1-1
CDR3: CSAFGAGPEAFF
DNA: TGCAGTGCTTTCGGGGCGGGACCTGAAGCTTTCTTT

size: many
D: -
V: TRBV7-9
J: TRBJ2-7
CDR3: CASSPLSYEQYF
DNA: TGTGCCAGCAGCCCTCTGAGTTACGAGCAGTACTTC

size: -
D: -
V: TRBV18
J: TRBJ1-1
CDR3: CASSPKPVAMNTEAFF
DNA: TGTGCCAGCTCACCCAAACCGGTCGCCATGAACACTGAAGCTTTCTTT

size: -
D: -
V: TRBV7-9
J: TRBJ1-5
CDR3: CVSSGNQPQHF
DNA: TGTGTCAGCAGCGGCAATCAGCCCCAGCATTTT

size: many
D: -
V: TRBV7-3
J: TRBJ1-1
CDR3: CASSLTLRGATEAFF
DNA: TGTGCCAGCAGCTTAACGTTGCGGGGGGCCACTGAAGCTTTCTTT

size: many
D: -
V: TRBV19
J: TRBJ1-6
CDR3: CASSIGRASPLHF
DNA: TGTGCCAGTAGTATTGGCAGGGCTTCACCCCTCCACTTT

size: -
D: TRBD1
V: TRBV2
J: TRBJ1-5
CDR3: CASRDREFRYEHF
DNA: TGTGCCAGCAGGGACAGGGAGTTTCGCTACGAGCATTTT

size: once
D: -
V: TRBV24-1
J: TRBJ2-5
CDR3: CALPTEQETQYF
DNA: TGTGCTCTACCGACAGAACAAGAGACCCAGTACTTC

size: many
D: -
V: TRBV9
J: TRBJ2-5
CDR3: CASSGRRKTQYF
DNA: TGTGCCAGCAGCGGAAGACGGAAGACCCAGTACTTC

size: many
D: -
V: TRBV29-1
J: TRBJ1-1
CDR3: CSVEGLEVEAFF
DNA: TGCAGCGTTGAGGGGCTTGAGGTTGAAGCTTTCTTT

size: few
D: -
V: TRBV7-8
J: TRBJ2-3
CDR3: CASSLQPDTQYF
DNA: TGTGCCAGCAGCTTACAACCAGATACGCAGTATTTT

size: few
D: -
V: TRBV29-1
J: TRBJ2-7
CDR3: CSVVRGRSYNEQYF
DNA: TGCAGCGTTGTACGAGGGAGGTCCTACAATGAGCAGTACTTC

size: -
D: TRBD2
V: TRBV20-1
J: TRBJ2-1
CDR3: CSAGLAEIDNEQFF
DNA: TGCAGTGCTGGACTAGCGGAAATTGACAATGAGCAGTTCTTC

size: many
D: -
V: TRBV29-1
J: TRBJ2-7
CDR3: CSVEGAGKEQYF
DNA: TGCAGCGTTGAAGGGGCCGGAAAAGAGCAGTACTTC

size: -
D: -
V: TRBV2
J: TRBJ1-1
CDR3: CASSVGRRTYNEAFF
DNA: TGTGCCAGCAGTGTAGGGCGGAGGACCTACAATGAAGCTTTCTTT

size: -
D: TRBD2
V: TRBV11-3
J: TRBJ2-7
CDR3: CASSLTWGTSGTGTYEQYF
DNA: TGTGCCAGCAGCTTAACGTGGGGGACTAGCGGGACAGGGACCTACGAGCAGTACTTC

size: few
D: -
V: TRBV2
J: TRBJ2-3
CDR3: CASGGLSDTQYF
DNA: TGTGCCAGCGGGGGCCTCTCAGATACGCAGTATTTT

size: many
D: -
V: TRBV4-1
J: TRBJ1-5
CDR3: CASSQESANQPQHF
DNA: TGCGCCAGCAGCCAAGAGTCGGCCAATCAGCCCCAGCATTTT

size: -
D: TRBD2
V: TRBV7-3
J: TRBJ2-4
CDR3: CASSFSAGVSLENIQYF
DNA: TGTGCCAGCAGCTTCAGTGCGGGAGTGAGTTTGGAAAACATTCAGTACTTC

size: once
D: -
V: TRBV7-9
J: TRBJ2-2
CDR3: CASSFGGAWYELFF
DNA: TGTGCCAGCAGCTTTGGGGGAGCATGGTACGAGCTGTTTTTT

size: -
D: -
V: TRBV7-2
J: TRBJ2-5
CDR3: CASSSGTGETQYF
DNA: TGTGCCAGCAGTTCCGGGACGGGGGAGACCCAGTACTTC

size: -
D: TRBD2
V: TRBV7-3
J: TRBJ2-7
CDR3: CASSLDPSGMYEQYF
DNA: TGTGCCAGCAGCTTAGATCCTAGCGGGATGTACGAGCAGTACTTC

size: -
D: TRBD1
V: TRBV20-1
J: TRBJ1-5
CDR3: CSARDRVNSNQPQHF
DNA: TGCAGTGCCCGGGACAGGGTAAATAGCAATCAGCCCCAGCATTTT

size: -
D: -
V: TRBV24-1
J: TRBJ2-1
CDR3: CATSDQDTRSSYNEQFF
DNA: TGTGCCACCAGTGATCAGGATACGAGATCCTCCTACAATGAGCAGTTCTTC

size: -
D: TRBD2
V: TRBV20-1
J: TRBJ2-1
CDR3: CSATLAAYNEQFF
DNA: TGCAGTGCTACTCTAGCGGCCTACAATGAGCAGTTCTTC

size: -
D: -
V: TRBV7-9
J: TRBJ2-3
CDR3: CASTFDTDTQYF
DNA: TGTGCCAGCACCTTTGACACAGATACGCAGTATTTT

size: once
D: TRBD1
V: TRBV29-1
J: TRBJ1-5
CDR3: CSVRQGDQPQHF
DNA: TGCAGCGTTCGACAGGGGGATCAGCCCCAGCATTTT

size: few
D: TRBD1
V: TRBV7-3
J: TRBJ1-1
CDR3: CASSQTGGYEAFF
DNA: TGTGCCAGCAGCCAAACAGGGGGCTATGAAGCTTTCTTT

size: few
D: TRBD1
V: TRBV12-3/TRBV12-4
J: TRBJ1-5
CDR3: CASSLEGTGGPHQPQHF
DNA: TGTGCCAGCAGTTTGGAAGGGACAGGGGGCCCTCATCAGCCCCAGCATTTT

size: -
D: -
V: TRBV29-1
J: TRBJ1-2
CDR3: CSVEGLGRRDTQLTF
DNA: TGCAGCGTTGAGGGTCTGGGACGTCGGGACACCCAACTCACCTTC

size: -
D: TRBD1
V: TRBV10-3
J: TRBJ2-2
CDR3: CAIKATGARNTGELFF
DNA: TGTGCCATCAAAGCGACAGGGGCCCGGAACACCGGGGAGCTGTTTTTT

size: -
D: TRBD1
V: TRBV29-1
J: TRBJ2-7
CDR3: CSEDRAKQYF
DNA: TGCAGCGAGGACAGGGCGAAGCAGTACTTC

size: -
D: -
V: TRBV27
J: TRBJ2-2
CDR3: CASNPRGDAGELFF
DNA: TGTGCCAGCAATCCGCGGGGCGACGCCGGGGAGCTGTTTTTT